A selection of T cell receptor beta chains follows, all from one sample in a study of blood T cell repertoires in COVID-19. The table came from immunoSEQ multiplex PCR; TCRdb's copy has only in-frame clones and leaves some out. The sample lists roughly 63,000 clones; 85% to 90% were seen once. The sequencing sample was made of peripheral blood. The source is a man aged 60 to 69 with acute or convalescent COVID-19. Both conserved end residues are part of each CDR3. D genes are given only for firm matches. Clone size is shown for a subset of rows, as once, few, many or a class of expanded clone.

-	once	TRBV28	TRBJ1-1	TGTGCCAGCAGTCCCAAACAGGGGAACACTGAAGCTTTCTTT	CASSPKQGNTEAFF
-	-	TRBV27	TRBJ2-7	TGTGCCAGCAGTTCCCCCGGGACACGCTTGTTCGAGCAGTACTTC	CASSSPGTRLFEQYF
TRBD2	-	TRBV28	TRBJ2-7	TGTGCCAGCAATCCTAGCGGGATAACCTACGAGCAGTACTTC	CASNPSGITYEQYF
-	few	TRBV9	TRBJ2-1	TGTGCCAGCAGTTCTAATGGGGGGTCCGCCTACAATGAGCAGTTCTTC	CASSSNGGSAYNEQFF
-	few	TRBV28	TRBJ1-5	TGTGCCAGCACCGTGAATTTGGGGGCGGGCCAGCCCCAGCATTTT	CASTVNLGAGQPQHF
TRBD1	-	TRBV11-2	TRBJ2-7	TGTGCCAGCAGCTTAGATAACAGGGGGCACTCCTACGAGCAGTACTTC	CASSLDNRGHSYEQYF
TRBD1	-	TRBV24-1	TRBJ2-1	TGTGCCACCCGGCCGGGACAGAGCTCCTACAATGAGCAGTTCTTC	CATRPGQSSYNEQFF
-	-	TRBV21-1	TRBJ2-1	TGTGCCAGCAGCAAAGTTCGGCTGGGGCTTAAGGCTGAGCAGTTCTTC	CASSKVRLGLKAEQFF
TRBD1	few	TRBV19	TRBJ1-2	TGTGCCAGTACCCAGGACAGGAACTATGGCTACACCTTC	CASTQDRNYGYTF
-	-	TRBV28	TRBJ2-1	TGTGCCAGCAGTTTACGGGGGATCAGCTCCTACAATGAGCAGTTCTTC	CASSLRGISSYNEQFF
TRBD2	-	TRBV7-3	TRBJ2-2	TGTGCCAGCACCTTGGGGGTAGCGGGAGCCGGGGAGCTGTTTTTT	CASTLGVAGAGELFF
TRBD2	-	TRBV2	TRBJ2-7	TGTGCCAGCAGTGAAGCGAGGCCCCTCCGGACTAGCGGGAGGGCCGACGAGCAGTACTTC	CASSEARPLRTSGRADEQYF
-	few	TRBV4-2	TRBJ1-1	TGTGCCAGCAGCCAAGACCCCGGGAGGTTACAAGCTTTCTTT	CASSQDPGRLQAFF
TRBD1	-	TRBV7-3	TRBJ1-5	TGTGCCAGCAGCACCTGTATCAGGGGGAGAAATCAGCCCCAGCATTTT	CASSTCIRGRNQPQHF
-	once	TRBV6-1	TRBJ1-1	TGTGCCAGCAGTGAACCGGGACTTCTCACTGAAGCTTTCTTT	CASSEPGLLTEAFF
-	-	TRBV27	TRBJ2-3	TGTGCCAGCAGTTTATCGGGGCTCACAGATACGCAGTATTTT	CASSLSGLTDTQYF
TRBD2	few	TRBV2	TRBJ2-7	TGTGCCAGCAGTGAAAGGGGACTAGCCCTCGACGAGCAGTACTTC	CASSERGLALDEQYF